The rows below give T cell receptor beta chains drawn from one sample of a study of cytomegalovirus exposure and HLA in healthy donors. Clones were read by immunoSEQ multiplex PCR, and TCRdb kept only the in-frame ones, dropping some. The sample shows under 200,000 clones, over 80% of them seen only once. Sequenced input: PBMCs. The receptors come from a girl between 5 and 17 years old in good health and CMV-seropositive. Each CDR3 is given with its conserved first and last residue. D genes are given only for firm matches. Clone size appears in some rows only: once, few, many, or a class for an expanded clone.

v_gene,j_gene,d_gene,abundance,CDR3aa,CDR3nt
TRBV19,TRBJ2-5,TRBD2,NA,CASSDRLAGDETQYF,TGTGCCAGTAGTGATCGACTAGCGGGGGATGAGACCCAGTACTTC
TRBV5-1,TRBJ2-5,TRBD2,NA,CASSFGSGGAWETQYF,TGCGCCAGCAGCTTCGGTAGCGGGGGGGCCTGGGAGACCCAGTACTTC
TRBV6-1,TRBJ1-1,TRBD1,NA,CASSETGVSTEAFF,TGTGCCAGCAGTGAAACAGGGGTAAGCACTGAAGCTTTCTTT
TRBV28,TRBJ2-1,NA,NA,CASSPGVSYNEQFF,TGTGCCAGCAGTCCGGGAGTCTCCTACAATGAGCAGTTCTTC
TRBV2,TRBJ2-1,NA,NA,CASSAGWASEDNEQFF,TGTGCCAGCAGTGCCGGTTGGGCTAGCGAGGACAATGAGCAGTTCTTC
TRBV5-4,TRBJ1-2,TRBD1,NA,CASSLGGGQGNFNYGYTF,TGTGCCAGCAGCTTGGGGGGAGGACAGGGCAATTTTAACTATGGCTACACCTTC
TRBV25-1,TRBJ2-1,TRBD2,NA,CASSDSTSGGANEQFF,TGTGCCAGCAGTGATTCAACTAGCGGGGGGGCGAATGAGCAGTTCTTC
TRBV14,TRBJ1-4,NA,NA,CASSQLTGPGELFF,TGTGCCAGCAGCCAATTAACAGGGCCTGGGGAACTGTTTTTT
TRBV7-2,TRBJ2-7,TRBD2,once,CASSLNLAGFYEQYF,TGTGCCAGCAGCTTAAATCTAGCGGGTTTCTACGAGCAGTACTTC
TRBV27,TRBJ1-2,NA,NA,CASSPDNDPYGYTF,TGTGCCAGCAGTCCGGACAACGACCCCTATGGCTACACCTTC
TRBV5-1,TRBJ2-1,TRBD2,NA,CASSLASGGARYEQFF,TGCGCCAGCAGCTTGGCTAGCGGGGGGGCCAGGTATGAGCAGTTCTTC
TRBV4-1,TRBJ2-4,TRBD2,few,CASSQGGLAGILAKNIQYF,TGCGCCAGCAGCCAGGGGGGACTAGCGGGCATACTAGCCAAAAACATTCAGTACTTC
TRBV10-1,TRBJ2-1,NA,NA,CASSEFRQDEQFF,TGCGCCAGCAGTGAGTTTCGGCAGGATGAGCAGTTCTTC
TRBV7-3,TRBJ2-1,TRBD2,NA,CASSSAGGSYNEQFF,TGTGCCAGCAGTTCGGCGGGAGGGTCCTACAATGAGCAGTTCTTC
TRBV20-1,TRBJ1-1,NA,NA,CSARTGTEAFF,TGCAGTGCAAGAACAGGCACTGAAGCTTTCTTT
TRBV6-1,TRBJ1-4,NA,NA,CATQVGATNEKLFF,TGTGCCACCCAGGTGGGTGCAACTAATGAAAAACTGTTTTTT
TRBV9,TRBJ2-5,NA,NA,CASSVGRGGAEETQYF,TGTGCCAGCAGCGTAGGCAGGGGCGGTGCTGAAGAGACCCAGTACTTC
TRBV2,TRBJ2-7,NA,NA,CASRHILPPSNEQYF,TGTGCCAGCAGACATATCTTGCCACCTTCCAACGAGCAGTACTTC
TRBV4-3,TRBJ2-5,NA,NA,CASSQGWGGQETQYF,TGCGCCAGCAGCCAAGGGTGGGGCGGCCAAGAGACCCAGTACTTC
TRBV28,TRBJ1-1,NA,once,CASTLNTEAFF,TGTGCCAGCACTCTGAACACTGAAGCTTTCTTT
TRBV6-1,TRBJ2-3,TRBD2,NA,CASRREGTFDWYF,TGTGCCAGCAGGCGGGAGGGCACCTTTGATTGGTATTTT
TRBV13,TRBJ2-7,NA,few,CASSLAETGFAEQYF,TGTGCCAGCAGCTTAGCCGAGACAGGCTTCGCCGAGCAGTACTTC
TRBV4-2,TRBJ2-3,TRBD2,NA,CASSQDLGRGGTDTQYF,TGTGCCAGCAGCCAAGATCTGGGGCGGGGGGGCACAGATACGCAGTATTTT
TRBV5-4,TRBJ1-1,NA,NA,CASTYGGAGTEAFF,TGTGCCAGCACCTACGGGGGGGCTGGCACTGAAGCTTTCTTT